This T cell receptor (beta chain) was captured by sequencing in a study of control samples from healthy donors and cancer patients. The repertoire was sequenced with immunoSEQ multiplex PCR; TCRdb's copy has only in-frame clones and lacks some. This sample yields 200,000 or so clones, of which 90% to 95% are seen a single time; about 1.6% belongs to the top ten. There are 14 residues in the CDR3. The V end was cut by 3 bases, the J end by 1 base, with 10 bases between. CDR1 SGDLS and CDR2 YYNGEE come from the germline V gene. The TCR was taken from a man aged 45 to 65 in good health. The source material was blood. This chain links TRBV9 with TRBJ1-1; a weak D match, TRBD1 (6 bases). The CDR3 nucleotides are TGTGCCAGCAGCGCTACAGGGAGGAACACTGAAGCTTTCTTT. This translates into CASSATGRNTEAFF.